This TCR beta chain was sequenced in a study of CD8 T cells in ankylosing spondylitis. Study-level points and caveats: Within ankylosing spondylitis blood, a TCR beta motif made up of eight highly homologous variants appeared to be characteristic. A subset of motif variants has previously been described in the synovial fluid and blood of reactive arthritis.

The germline V gene encodes CDR1 SGHRS and CDR2 YFSETQ. V lost 0 bases and J 8 bases, leaving 11 bases between the germline ends. The length of the CDR3 is 14 residues. Concerning this clonotype itself: Antigen unknown.

It was by quantitative 5'-RACE with molecular barcodes that TCR beta libraries were made. From the 5' RACE reads, TCRdb called clonotypes with MiXCR, one entry per CDR3 protein. The sample has roughly 40,000 distinct CDR3 sequences, 16% seen once. The sample was blood. This TCR came from a male donor with ankylosing spondylitis or in good health (not recorded which). The J gene is TRBJ2-2, the V gene TRBV5-1; no clear D gene. As DNA, the CDR3 is TGCGCCAGCAGCTTGGTCTCAATCGGAGGGGAGCTGTTTTTT. It encodes CASSLVSIGGELFF. The variable domain in full, completed from reference TRBV5-1 and TRBJ2-2, reads KAGVTQTPRYLIKTRGQQVTLSCSPISGHRSVSWYQQTPGQGLQFLFEYFSETQRNKGNFPGRFSGRQFSNSRSEMNVSTLELGDSALYLCASSLVSIGGELFFGEGSRLTVL.